This record looks at one TCR beta chain sequence and its context. The germline CDR1 and CDR2 sequences are LNHDA and SQIVND (reference sequence). The CDR3 length is 16 residues. V dropped 8 bases and J dropped 6; count of bases not matched to a gene: 12. Clones were sequenced by immunoSEQ multiplex PCR, and TCRdb holds only the in-frame ones, with some missing. The sample carries 170,000 or so clones, 90% recorded once. This record comes from a study of T cell responses to AZD1222 COVID-19 vaccine. The sequencing here drew on peripheral blood, taken on day 0 of AZD1222 vaccination. This chain connects TRBV19 to TRBJ1-5, with 11 bases that match TRBD1. The TCR was taken from an adult in good health. The CDR3 DNA is TGTGCCAGTTCCGGACAGGGGGCGGCGTGGGGTCAGCCCCAGCATTTT. This translates into CASSGQGAAWGQPQHF.